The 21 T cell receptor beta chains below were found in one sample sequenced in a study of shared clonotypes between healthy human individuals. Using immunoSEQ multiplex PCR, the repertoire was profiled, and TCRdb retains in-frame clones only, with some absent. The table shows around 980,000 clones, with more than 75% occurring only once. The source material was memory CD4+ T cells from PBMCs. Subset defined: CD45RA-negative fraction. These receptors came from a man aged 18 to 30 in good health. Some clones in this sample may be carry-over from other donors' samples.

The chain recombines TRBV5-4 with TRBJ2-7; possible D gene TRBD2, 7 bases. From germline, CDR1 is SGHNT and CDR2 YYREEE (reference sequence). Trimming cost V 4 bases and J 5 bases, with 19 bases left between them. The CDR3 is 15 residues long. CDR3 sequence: CASSRGGRAENEQYF. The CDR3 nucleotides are TGTGCCAGCAGCCGAGGGGGGAGGGCAGAAAACGAGCAGTACTTC.

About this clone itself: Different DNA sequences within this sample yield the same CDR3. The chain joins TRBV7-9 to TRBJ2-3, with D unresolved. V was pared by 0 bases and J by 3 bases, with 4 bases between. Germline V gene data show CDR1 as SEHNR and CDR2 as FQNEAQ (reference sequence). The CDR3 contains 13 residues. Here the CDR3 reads CASSLAATDTQYF. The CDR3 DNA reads TGTGCCAGCAGCTTAGCGGCAACAGATACGCAGTATTTT.

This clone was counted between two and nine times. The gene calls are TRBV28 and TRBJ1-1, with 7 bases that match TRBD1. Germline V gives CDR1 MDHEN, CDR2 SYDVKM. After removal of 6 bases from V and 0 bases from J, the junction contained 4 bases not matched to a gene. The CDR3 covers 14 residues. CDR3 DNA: TGTGCCAGCAGGCGGGGACAGCTGAACACTGAAGCTTTCTTT. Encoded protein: CASRRGQLNTEAFF.

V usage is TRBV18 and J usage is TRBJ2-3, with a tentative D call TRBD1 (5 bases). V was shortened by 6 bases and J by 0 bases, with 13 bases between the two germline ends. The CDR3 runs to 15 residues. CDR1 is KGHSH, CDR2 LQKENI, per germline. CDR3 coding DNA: TGTGCCAGCTCCTACCAGGGTTCTAGCACAGATACGCAGTATTTT. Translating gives CASSYQGSSTDTQYF.

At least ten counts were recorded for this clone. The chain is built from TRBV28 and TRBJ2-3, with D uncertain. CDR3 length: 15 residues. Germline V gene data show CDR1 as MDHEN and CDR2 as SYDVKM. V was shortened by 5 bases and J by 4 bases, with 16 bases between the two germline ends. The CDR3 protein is CASSPSPSKADTQYF. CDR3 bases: TGTGCCAGCAGTCCCAGCCCTTCAAAGGCAGATACGCAGTATTTT.

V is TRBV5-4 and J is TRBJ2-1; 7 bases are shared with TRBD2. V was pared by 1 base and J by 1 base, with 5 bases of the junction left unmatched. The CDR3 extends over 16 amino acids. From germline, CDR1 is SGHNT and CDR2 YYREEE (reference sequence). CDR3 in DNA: TGTGCCAGCAGCTTGTTCTACGGGAGGTCCTACAATGAGCAGTTCTTC. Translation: CASSLFYGRSYNEQFF.

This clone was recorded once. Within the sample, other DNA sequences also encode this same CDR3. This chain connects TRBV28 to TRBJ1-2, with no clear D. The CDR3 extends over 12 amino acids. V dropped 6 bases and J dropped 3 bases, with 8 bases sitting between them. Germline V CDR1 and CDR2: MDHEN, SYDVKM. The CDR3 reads CASSWRDYGYTF. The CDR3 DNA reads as TGTGCCAGCAGCTGGAGGGACTATGGCTACACCTTC.

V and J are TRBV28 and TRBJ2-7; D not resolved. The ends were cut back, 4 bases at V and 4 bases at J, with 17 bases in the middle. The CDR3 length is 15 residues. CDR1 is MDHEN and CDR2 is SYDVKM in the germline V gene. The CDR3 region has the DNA TGTGCCAGCAGTTACGCCGGCCCGGTGGGTTACGAGCAGTACTTC. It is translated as CASSYAGPVGYEQYF.

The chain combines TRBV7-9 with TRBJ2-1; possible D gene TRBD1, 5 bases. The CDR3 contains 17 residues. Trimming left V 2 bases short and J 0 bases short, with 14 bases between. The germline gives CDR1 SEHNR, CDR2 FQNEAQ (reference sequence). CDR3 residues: CASSLPLGRTSYNEQFF. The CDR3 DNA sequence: TGTGCCAGCAGCTTACCTCTGGGGCGGACCTCCTACAATGAGCAGTTCTTC.

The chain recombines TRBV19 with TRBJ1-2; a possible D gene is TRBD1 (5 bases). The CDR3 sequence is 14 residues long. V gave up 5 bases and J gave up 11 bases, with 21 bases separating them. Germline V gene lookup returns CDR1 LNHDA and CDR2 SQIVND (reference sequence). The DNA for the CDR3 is TGTGCCAGTAGTCCTCGACCCCGGGGGGGGTCTTACACCTTC. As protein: CASSPRPRGGSYTF.

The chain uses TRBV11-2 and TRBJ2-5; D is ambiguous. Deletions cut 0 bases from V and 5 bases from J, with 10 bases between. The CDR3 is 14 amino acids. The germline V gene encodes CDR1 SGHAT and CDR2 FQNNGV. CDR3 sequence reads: CASSLDTFGETQYF. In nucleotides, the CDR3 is TGTGCCAGCAGCTTAGATACTTTCGGGGAGACCCAGTACTTC.

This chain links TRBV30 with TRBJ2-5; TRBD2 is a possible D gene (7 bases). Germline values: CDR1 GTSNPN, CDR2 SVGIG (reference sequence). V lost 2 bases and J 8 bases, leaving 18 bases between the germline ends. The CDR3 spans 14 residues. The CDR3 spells CAWSNVQGGGTQYF. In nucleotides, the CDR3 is TGTGCCTGGAGTAATGTACAGGGAGGGGGAACCCAGTACTTC.

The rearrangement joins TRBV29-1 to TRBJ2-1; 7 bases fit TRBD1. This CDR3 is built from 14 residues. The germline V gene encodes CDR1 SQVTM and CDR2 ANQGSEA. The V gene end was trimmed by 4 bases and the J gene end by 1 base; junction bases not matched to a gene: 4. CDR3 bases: TGCAGCGTTGTGGGACAGCTATCCTACAATGAGCAGTTCTTC. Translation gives CSVVGQLSYNEQFF.

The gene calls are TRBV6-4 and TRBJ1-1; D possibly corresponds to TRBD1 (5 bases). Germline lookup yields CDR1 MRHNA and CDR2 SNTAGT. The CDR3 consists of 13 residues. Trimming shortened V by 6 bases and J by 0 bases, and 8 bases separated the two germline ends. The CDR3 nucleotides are TGTGCCAGCAGCTTACAGGTGAACACTGAAGCTTTCTTT. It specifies CASSLQVNTEAFF.

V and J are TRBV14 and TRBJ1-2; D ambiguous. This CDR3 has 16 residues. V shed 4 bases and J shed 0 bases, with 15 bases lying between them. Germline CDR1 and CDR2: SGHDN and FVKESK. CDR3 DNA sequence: TGTGCCAGCAGCCGATTAACCGGGTCCGCTAACTATGGCTACACCTTC. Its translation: CASSRLTGSANYGYTF. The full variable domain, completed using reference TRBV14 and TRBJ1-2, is EAGVTQFPSHSVIEKGQTVTLRCDPISGHDNLYWYRRVMGKEIKFLLHFVKESKQDESGMPNNRFLAERTGGTYSTLKVQPAELEDSGVYFCASSRLTGSANYGYTFGSGTRLTVV.

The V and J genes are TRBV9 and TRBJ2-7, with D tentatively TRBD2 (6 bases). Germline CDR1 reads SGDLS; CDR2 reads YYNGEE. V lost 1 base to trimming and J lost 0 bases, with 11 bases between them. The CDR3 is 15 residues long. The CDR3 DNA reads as TGTGCCAGCAGCGTACAGGAGGGGCCCTCCTACGAGCAGTACTTC. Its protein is CASSVQEGPSYEQYF.

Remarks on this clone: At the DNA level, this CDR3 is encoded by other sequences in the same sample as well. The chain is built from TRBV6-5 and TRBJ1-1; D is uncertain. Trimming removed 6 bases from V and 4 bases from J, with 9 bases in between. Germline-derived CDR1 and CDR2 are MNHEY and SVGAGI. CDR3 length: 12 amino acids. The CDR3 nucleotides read TGTGCCAGCAGCCAGTCCGGCACTGAAGCTTTCTTT. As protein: CASSQSGTEAFF.

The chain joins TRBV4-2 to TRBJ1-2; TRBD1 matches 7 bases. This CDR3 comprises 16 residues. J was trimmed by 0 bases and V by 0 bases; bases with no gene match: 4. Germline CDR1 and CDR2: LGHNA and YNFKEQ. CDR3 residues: CASSQDQGDPNYGYTF. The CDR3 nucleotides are TGTGCCAGCAGCCAAGATCAGGGGGACCCTAACTATGGCTACACCTTC.

The CDR3 protein is CASSQGGGAVFEQYF. DNA for the CDR3: TGTGCCAGCAGCCAAGGTGGGGGGGCTGTGTTCGAGCAGTACTTC. This sequence joins TRBV14 and TRBJ2-7; D might be TRBD2 (7 bases). Trimming removed 1 base from V and 6 bases from J, with 16 bases in between. Looked up from germline, CDR1 is SGHDN and CDR2 is FVKESK. The CDR3 runs 15 residues.

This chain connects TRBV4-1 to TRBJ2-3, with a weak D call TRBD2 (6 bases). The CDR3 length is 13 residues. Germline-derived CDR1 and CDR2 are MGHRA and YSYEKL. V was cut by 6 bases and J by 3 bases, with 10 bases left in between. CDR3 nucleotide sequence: TGCGCCAGCAGGCGGGGACGTACAGATACGCAGTATTTT. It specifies CASRRGRTDTQYF.

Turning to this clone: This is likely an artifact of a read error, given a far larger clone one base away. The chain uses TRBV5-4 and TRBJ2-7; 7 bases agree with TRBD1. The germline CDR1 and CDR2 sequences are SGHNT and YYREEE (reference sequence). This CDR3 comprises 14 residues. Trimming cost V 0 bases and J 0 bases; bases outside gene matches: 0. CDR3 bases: TGTGCCAGCAGCTTGGGACAGGGCTCCTACGAGCAGTACTTC. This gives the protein CASSLGQGSYEQYF.